A single sample is the source of the 7 T cell receptor beta chains below, sequenced in a study of blood T cell repertoires in COVID-19. Some clones are missing from TCRdb's copy, which holds only in-frame ones; the method was immunoSEQ multiplex PCR. This sample yields about 240,000 clones, of which 86% are seen a single time; 12% belongs to the top ten. Material: peripheral blood. These receptors were obtained from a man older than 75 with acute or convalescent COVID-19.

This chain connects TRBV28 to TRBJ2-7; the D gene is possibly TRBD1 (6 bases). The germline CDR1 and CDR2 sequences are MDHEN and SYDVKM. The V end was cut by 5 bases, the J end by 2 bases, with 13 bases between. The CDR3 runs 14 residues. CDR3 nucleotides: TGTGCCAGCAGTCCGGGACAAGATACCTACGAGCAGTACTTC. It codes for CASSPGQDTYEQYF.

The rearrangement uses TRBV5-1 and TRBJ2-6, with 7 bases that match TRBD1. The junction had 8 bases not matched to a gene; V was cut back by 5 bases and J by 0 bases. This CDR3 region has 17 residues. Germline V CDR1 and CDR2: SGHRS, YFSETQ. CDR3 loop: CASSPTGLNSGANVLTF. The CDR3 DNA sequence: TGCGCCAGCAGTCCGACAGGGCTTAACTCTGGGGCCAACGTCCTGACTTTC.

The chain links TRBV28 to TRBJ2-7; 8 nucleotides line up with TRBD1. Trimming removed 6 bases from V and 1 base from J; junction bases left unmatched: 5. Germline lookup yields CDR1 MDHEN and CDR2 SYDVKM. The CDR3 sequence is 14 residues long. The DNA for the CDR3 is TGTGCCAGCAGAGTGGACAGGGCTTCCTACGAGCAGTACTTC. Translated, it gives CASRVDRASYEQYF.

V is TRBV27 and J is TRBJ2-7, with 8 bases matching TRBD1. In germline, CDR1 is MNHEY, CDR2 SMNVEV (reference sequence). Trimming cost V 4 bases and J 0 bases; bases outside gene matches: 5. The CDR3 extends over 15 amino acids. CDR3 sequence reads: CASSSGTGPSYEQYF. CDR3 nucleotide sequence: TGTGCCAGCAGTTCCGGGACAGGACCCTCCTACGAGCAGTACTTC.

Regarding this clone: Other DNA sequences within the sample encode an identical CDR3. The V and J genes are TRBV19 and TRBJ1-5; D unclear. CDR3 length equals 15 residues. The germline gives CDR1 LNHDA, CDR2 SQIVND (reference sequence). V was cut by 0 bases and J by 0 bases, with 6 bases left in between. The CDR3, as DNA: TGTGCCAGTAGTATAGAAGGACTTAGCAATCAGCCCCAGCATTTT. It is translated as CASSIEGLSNQPQHF.

The rearrangement joins TRBV5-4 to TRBJ1-2; no reliable D call. From germline, CDR1 is SGHNT and CDR2 YYREEE (reference sequence). The V and J ends lost 4 bases and 8 bases respectively, with 15 bases between them. The CDR3 length is 13 residues. CDR3 coding DNA: TGTGCCAGCAGCCCCTCCGCGGCCGGAGGCTACACCTTC. It encodes CASSPSAAGGYTF.

The J gene is TRBJ1-1, the V gene TRBV6-6; TRBD1 matches at 8 bases. Germline trimming cut 2 bases from V and 0 bases from J; bases unmatched to any gene: 2. Looked up from germline, CDR1 is MNHNY and CDR2 is SVGAGI (reference sequence). This CDR3 is 15 amino acids long. In nucleotides, the CDR3 is TGTGCCAGCAGTTACGCAGGGGGCTTGAACACTGAAGCTTTCTTT. Amino acid sequence: CASSYAGGLNTEAFF.